This is a list of T cell receptor beta chains from one sample in a study of blood T cell repertoires in COVID-19. Only in-frame clones appear in the TCRdb table, and some are missing; sequencing was by immunoSEQ multiplex PCR. The sample lists fewer than 300,000 clones; 75% to 95% were seen once. The source material was PBMCs or T cells enriched from blood (not recorded which). The receptors shown here come from a woman aged 30 to 39 who had recovered from COVID-19. Both conserved end residues are part of each CDR3. The D gene is left open where the match is weak. Not all rows give a size; the values are once, few, many and, for expanded clones, a class.

j_call: TRBJ2-1; d_call: .; v_call: TRBV5-5; clone_size: .; cdr3_nt: TGTGCCAGCAGCTTGGAACCTGGAGGGTACAATGAGCAGTTCTTC; cdr3_aa: CASSLEPGGYNEQFF
j_call: TRBJ1-5; d_call: TRBD1; v_call: TRBV19; clone_size: .; cdr3_nt: TGTGCCAGTAACCTACGACAGGGGAGGACTTTTGGCAATCAGCCCCAGCATTTT; cdr3_aa: CASNLRQGRTFGNQPQHF
j_call: TRBJ1-6; d_call: TRBD1; v_call: TRBV7-2; clone_size: once; cdr3_nt: TGTGCCAGCAGCTTAGACAGGGGAAGACCCCTCCACTTT; cdr3_aa: CASSLDRGRPLHF
j_call: TRBJ2-2; d_call: .; v_call: TRBV5-6; clone_size: .; cdr3_nt: TGTGCCAGCAGCTTTATCTCCGGGGAGCTGTTTTTT; cdr3_aa: CASSFISGELFF
j_call: TRBJ1-5; d_call: TRBD1; v_call: TRBV24-1; clone_size: .; cdr3_nt: TGTGCCACCAGTAGACAGGGGGCTTTTTGGAATCAGCCCCAGCATTTT; cdr3_aa: CATSRQGAFWNQPQHF
j_call: TRBJ2-7; d_call: TRBD1; v_call: TRBV30; clone_size: .; cdr3_nt: TGTGCCTGGAGTTTCCGTGACAGGGGGGCCTACGAGCAGTACTTC; cdr3_aa: CAWSFRDRGAYEQYF
j_call: TRBJ2-3; d_call: .; v_call: TRBV6-2/TRBV6-3; clone_size: .; cdr3_nt: TGTGCCAGCAGTTACTGGATAGGGGGCACAGATACGCAGTATTTT; cdr3_aa: CASSYWIGGTDTQYF
j_call: TRBJ2-2; d_call: TRBD1; v_call: TRBV5-1; clone_size: .; cdr3_nt: TGCGCCAGCTCCCTGACAGGGGGTTCCACCGGGGAGCTGTTTTTT; cdr3_aa: CASSLTGGSTGELFF
j_call: TRBJ1-2; d_call: .; v_call: TRBV28; clone_size: .; cdr3_nt: TGTGCCAGCAGTTTATTCACCCCCGGGGAGCGGGGCTATGGCTACACCTTC; cdr3_aa: CASSLFTPGERGYGYTF
j_call: TRBJ2-7; d_call: .; v_call: TRBV6-2/TRBV6-3; clone_size: .; cdr3_nt: TGTGCCAGCACCCCCCTACTAGTCCGCTATTTCGGCGAGCAGTACTTC; cdr3_aa: CASTPLLVRYFGEQYF
j_call: TRBJ1-2; d_call: TRBD1; v_call: TRBV9; clone_size: few; cdr3_nt: TGTGCCAGCAGCATAGAGACAGGGCCCTTGGGGGGCTACACCTTC; cdr3_aa: CASSIETGPLGGYTF
j_call: TRBJ2-1; d_call: TRBD2; v_call: TRBV6-5; clone_size: .; cdr3_nt: TGTGCCAGCAGTTCCGAAACTAGCGGGAGTTTTAGTGAGCAGTTCTTC; cdr3_aa: CASSSETSGSFSEQFF
j_call: TRBJ2-2; d_call: .; v_call: TRBV19; clone_size: .; cdr3_nt: TGTGCCAGTAGTATAGATCCAGCTAGTGGAGGGCCCGGGGAGCTGTTTTTT; cdr3_aa: CASSIDPASGGPGELFF
j_call: TRBJ2-2; d_call: TRBD2; v_call: TRBV7-6; clone_size: .; cdr3_nt: TGTGCCAGCAGCTTAACTAGCGGGAAAAACACCGGGGAGCTGTTTTTT; cdr3_aa: CASSLTSGKNTGELFF
j_call: TRBJ1-2; d_call: TRBD1; v_call: TRBV28; clone_size: .; cdr3_nt: TGTGCCAGCAGTACGACAGGGCCTGGCTACACCTTC; cdr3_aa: CASSTTGPGYTF
j_call: TRBJ1-2; d_call: .; v_call: TRBV5-1; clone_size: .; cdr3_nt: TGCGCCAGCAGCTTAGGGGAGGGCGTGCACTATGACCTCTATGGCTACACCTTC; cdr3_aa: CASSLGEGVHYDLYGYTF
j_call: TRBJ1-1; d_call: .; v_call: TRBV2; clone_size: .; cdr3_nt: TGTGCCAGCAGTGAACAAGGGGTGGTCACTGAAGCTTTCTTT; cdr3_aa: CASSEQGVVTEAFF
j_call: TRBJ1-6; d_call: TRBD1; v_call: TRBV7-8; clone_size: .; cdr3_nt: TGTGCCAGCAGCTTAGCGATGACAGGGGGTCGGTCCTATAATTCACCCCTCCACTTT; cdr3_aa: CASSLAMTGGRSYNSPLHF
j_call: TRBJ2-7; d_call: TRBD1; v_call: TRBV28; clone_size: .; cdr3_nt: TGTGCCAGCAGCGCCGGGACAGCAGCAACCTACGAGCAGTACTTC; cdr3_aa: CASSAGTAATYEQYF
j_call: TRBJ2-3; d_call: .; v_call: TRBV28; clone_size: .; cdr3_nt: TGTGCCAGCAGTTTATCCGGCACAGATACGCAGTATTTT; cdr3_aa: CASSLSGTDTQYF
j_call: TRBJ2-7; d_call: TRBD2; v_call: TRBV2; clone_size: .; cdr3_nt: TGTGCCAGCAGTGAAGGGGAGGGAAGCTCCTACGAGCAGTACTTC; cdr3_aa: CASSEGEGSSYEQYF
j_call: TRBJ2-1; d_call: TRBD2; v_call: TRBV4-2; clone_size: few; cdr3_nt: TGTGCCAGCAGCCAAGATTCGACTAGCGGGAGCAATGAGCAGTTCTTC; cdr3_aa: CASSQDSTSGSNEQFF
j_call: TRBJ2-7; d_call: .; v_call: TRBV6-5; clone_size: .; cdr3_nt: TGTGCCAGCAGTTTCGACAGTCCCGAGCAGTACTTC; cdr3_aa: CASSFDSPEQYF
j_call: TRBJ2-6; d_call: .; v_call: TRBV19; clone_size: .; cdr3_nt: TGTGCCAGTAGTAACAGGGTCTTTGGGGCCAACGTCCTGACTTTC; cdr3_aa: CASSNRVFGANVLTF
j_call: TRBJ2-1; d_call: TRBD2; v_call: TRBV24-1; clone_size: .; cdr3_nt: TGTGCCACCAGTGATTTGGGCGGGAGGGCCGGCGGTGAGCAGTTCTTC; cdr3_aa: CATSDLGGRAGGEQFF
j_call: TRBJ1-6; d_call: .; v_call: TRBV10-3; clone_size: .; cdr3_nt: TGTGCCATGCGGATTGAAGACGGCGATAATTCACCCCTCCACTTT; cdr3_aa: CAMRIEDGDNSPLHF
j_call: TRBJ1-1; d_call: .; v_call: TRBV18; clone_size: .; cdr3_nt: TGTGCCAGCTCACGGCAGGGGCACACTGAAGCTTTCTTT; cdr3_aa: CASSRQGHTEAFF
j_call: TRBJ2-2; d_call: .; v_call: TRBV2; clone_size: .; cdr3_nt: TGTGCCAGCAGTGAAGCGCTTCTTTGGGGGGTCAACACCGGGGAGCTGTTTTTT; cdr3_aa: CASSEALLWGVNTGELFF
j_call: TRBJ2-7; d_call: .; v_call: TRBV15; clone_size: .; cdr3_nt: TGTGCCACCAGCAGAGATGTCGTCGCAGGGCACGAGCAGTACTTC; cdr3_aa: CATSRDVVAGHEQYF
j_call: TRBJ2-3; d_call: .; v_call: TRBV9; clone_size: once; cdr3_nt: TGTGCCAGCAGCGCCCGGGATCCCACAGATACGCAGTATTTT; cdr3_aa: CASSARDPTDTQYF
j_call: TRBJ1-6; d_call: .; v_call: TRBV28; clone_size: once; cdr3_nt: TGTGCCGGCAGGGTAACTTATAATTCACCCCTCCACTTT; cdr3_aa: CAGRVTYNSPLHF
j_call: TRBJ1-3; d_call: .; v_call: TRBV11-2; clone_size: .; cdr3_nt: TGTGCCAGCAGCTCCCTCAGGGGAATCTCTGGAAACACCATATATTTT; cdr3_aa: CASSSLRGISGNTIYF
j_call: TRBJ1-1; d_call: TRBD1; v_call: TRBV19; clone_size: few; cdr3_nt: TGTGCCAGTATGGGGCAGGGGGCGCCGGGTACTGAAGCTTTCTTT; cdr3_aa: CASMGQGAPGTEAFF
j_call: TRBJ2-2; d_call: TRBD2; v_call: TRBV5-6; clone_size: once; cdr3_nt: TGTGCCAGCAGCTTGCGGGGGGTGCACGGGGAGCTGTTTTTT; cdr3_aa: CASSLRGVHGELFF
j_call: TRBJ2-2; d_call: .; v_call: TRBV18; clone_size: .; cdr3_nt: TGTGCCAGCTCCCCAAGGACGGGAGCGAACACCGGGGAGCTGTTTTTT; cdr3_aa: CASSPRTGANTGELFF
j_call: TRBJ2-2; d_call: .; v_call: TRBV10-1; clone_size: .; cdr3_nt: TGCGCCAGCAGTTATACAAACACCGGGGAGCTGTTTTTT; cdr3_aa: CASSYTNTGELFF
j_call: TRBJ1-1; d_call: .; v_call: TRBV7-8; clone_size: .; cdr3_nt: TGTGCCAGCAGCTTAGATCCACGGGTCGGGAACACTGAAGCTTTCTTT; cdr3_aa: CASSLDPRVGNTEAFF
j_call: TRBJ2-1; d_call: TRBD2; v_call: TRBV15; clone_size: once; cdr3_nt: TGTGCCACCAGCAGAGTAACTAGCGGGAGGTACGTTGAGCAGTTCTTC; cdr3_aa: CATSRVTSGRYVEQFF
j_call: TRBJ2-7; d_call: TRBD1; v_call: TRBV29-1; clone_size: .; cdr3_nt: TGCAGCGCTGAAGGGACAGGGGCGGGTGAGCAGTACTTC; cdr3_aa: CSAEGTGAGEQYF
j_call: TRBJ2-1; d_call: TRBD1; v_call: TRBV11-3; clone_size: .; cdr3_nt: TGTGCCAGCAGCGACCCGGGACAGGGTGTCAATGAGCAGTTCTTC; cdr3_aa: CASSDPGQGVNEQFF
j_call: TRBJ2-7; d_call: TRBD2; v_call: TRBV6-5; clone_size: .; cdr3_nt: TGTGCCAGCAGTCCACTGACGGGAGGTGGCTACGAGCAGTACTTC; cdr3_aa: CASSPLTGGGYEQYF
j_call: TRBJ2-2; d_call: .; v_call: TRBV5-1; clone_size: .; cdr3_nt: TGCGCCAGCAGCTTGGACAGGGAAAACACCGGGGAGCTGTTTTTT; cdr3_aa: CASSLDRENTGELFF
j_call: TRBJ1-5; d_call: .; v_call: TRBV5-1; clone_size: .; cdr3_nt: TGCGCCAGCAGCTTGGGGCCGGGAGATGTGAGTCAGCCCCAGCATTTT; cdr3_aa: CASSLGPGDVSQPQHF
j_call: TRBJ1-1; d_call: .; v_call: TRBV30; clone_size: once; cdr3_nt: TGTGCCTGGAGAACCAGGGTGAACACTGAAGCTTTCTTT; cdr3_aa: CAWRTRVNTEAFF
j_call: TRBJ2-1; d_call: TRBD1; v_call: TRBV5-4; clone_size: .; cdr3_nt: TGTGCCAGCAGCTCTGGACAGGTTAGGGGTGAGCAGTTCTTC; cdr3_aa: CASSSGQVRGEQFF
j_call: TRBJ1-6; d_call: TRBD1; v_call: TRBV2; clone_size: .; cdr3_nt: TGTGCCAGCGGAGGGACAGATTATTCACCCCTCCACTTT; cdr3_aa: CASGGTDYSPLHF
j_call: TRBJ1-2; d_call: .; v_call: TRBV9; clone_size: .; cdr3_nt: TGTGCCAGCAGCCTCAGTGGCAGACAGAACTATGGCTACACCTTC; cdr3_aa: CASSLSGRQNYGYTF
j_call: TRBJ2-3; d_call: .; v_call: TRBV7-2; clone_size: few; cdr3_nt: TGTGCCAGCAGCCTCACATATAGCACAGATACGCAGTATTTT; cdr3_aa: CASSLTYSTDTQYF
j_call: TRBJ2-1; d_call: TRBD2; v_call: TRBV18; clone_size: .; cdr3_nt: TGTGCCAGCTCACCGGAGGCGGGGACTAGCATTACTGAGCAGTTCTTC; cdr3_aa: CASSPEAGTSITEQFF
j_call: TRBJ2-7; d_call: TRBD2; v_call: TRBV5-1; clone_size: .; cdr3_nt: TGCGCCAGCAGCTTTTTTTTCGGCGGGAGGACCCAAAAATCGATCCCTTACGAGCAGTACTTC; cdr3_aa: CASSFFFGGRTQKSIPYEQYF
j_call: TRBJ2-1; d_call: TRBD2; v_call: TRBV6-5; clone_size: .; cdr3_nt: TGTGCCAGCAGTTACTATGGCGGGAGGGATCCGTTCTTC; cdr3_aa: CASSYYGGRDPFF
j_call: TRBJ2-7; d_call: .; v_call: TRBV12-3/TRBV12-4; clone_size: .; cdr3_nt: TGTGCCAGCAGTTTGGGGGGACCCGAGCAGTACTTC; cdr3_aa: CASSLGGPEQYF
j_call: TRBJ1-5; d_call: TRBD1; v_call: TRBV19; clone_size: .; cdr3_nt: TGTGCCAGTAGTGCCAGGGGGCCCCAGACACTTTTTAGCAATCAGCCCCAGCATTTT; cdr3_aa: CASSARGPQTLFSNQPQHF
j_call: TRBJ1-1; d_call: TRBD1; v_call: TRBV6-2/TRBV6-3; clone_size: .; cdr3_nt: TGTGCCAGCAGTACACCGGGACAGATGAACACTGAAGCTTTCTTT; cdr3_aa: CASSTPGQMNTEAFF
j_call: TRBJ2-7; d_call: .; v_call: TRBV5-1; clone_size: .; cdr3_nt: TGCGCCAGCAGCCGGGAAGTCGGAACCTATACCTACGAGCAGTACTTC; cdr3_aa: CASSREVGTYTYEQYF
j_call: TRBJ1-5; d_call: TRBD1; v_call: TRBV19; clone_size: .; cdr3_nt: TGTGCCAGTAGTGATACAGGGGGGGGCAATCAGCCCCAGCATTTT; cdr3_aa: CASSDTGGGNQPQHF